This TCR beta chain was identified in a study of human T cells and chemical hapten exposure. This clonotype was seen many times. TCRdb reanalysed the RACE reads using MiXCR and keeps one entry per CDR3 protein. The table has fewer than 60,000 distinct CDR3 sequences, less than 9.5% seen once. This CDR3 is 15 amino acids long. Trimming took 2 bases from V and 3 from J, leaving 10 bases between them. Germline CDR1 MGHDK, CDR2 SYGVNS. Specified time point: patch test 1, 2 weeks after DPC sensitization. Treatment indicated: therapeutic diphenylcyclopropenone sensitization with weekly scalp DPC. The genes are TRBV25-1 and TRBJ1-4, with a possible D match to TRBD1 (6 bases). This sequence was found in a woman in her forties or fifties with alopecia areata. Some clones in this sample may be carry-over from other donors' samples. The specimen was whole blood, collected in connection with sensitization to the hapten diphenylcyclopropenone (DPC). The CDR3 sequence: CASSEPGAANEKLFF. The CDR3 bases are TGTGCCAGCAGTGAACCGGGGGCAGCTAATGAAAAACTGTTTTTT.